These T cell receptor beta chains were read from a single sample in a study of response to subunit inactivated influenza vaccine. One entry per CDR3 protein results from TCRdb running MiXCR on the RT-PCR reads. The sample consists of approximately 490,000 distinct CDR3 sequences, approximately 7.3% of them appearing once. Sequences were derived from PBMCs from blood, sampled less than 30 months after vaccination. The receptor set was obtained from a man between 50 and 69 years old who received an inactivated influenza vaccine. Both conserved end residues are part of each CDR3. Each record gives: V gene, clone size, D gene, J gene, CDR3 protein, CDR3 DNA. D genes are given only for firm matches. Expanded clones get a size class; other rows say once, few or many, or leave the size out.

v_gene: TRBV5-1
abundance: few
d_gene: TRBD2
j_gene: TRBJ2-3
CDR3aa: CASSFSGGNTDTQYF
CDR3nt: TGCGCCAGCAGCTTTAGCGGGGGAAACACAGATACGCAGTATTTT

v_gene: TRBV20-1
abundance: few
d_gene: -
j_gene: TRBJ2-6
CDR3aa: CSASRSGANVLTF
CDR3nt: TGCAGTGCTTCTAGGTCTGGGGCCAACGTCCTGACTTTC

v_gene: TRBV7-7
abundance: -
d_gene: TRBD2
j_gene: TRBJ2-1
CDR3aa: CASSLNKREGLNEQFF
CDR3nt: TGTGCCAGCAGCTTAAACAAGCGGGAGGGCCTAAATGAGCAGTTCTTC

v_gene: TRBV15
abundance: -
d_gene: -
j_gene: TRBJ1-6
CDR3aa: CATSSDLAAGSLMYNSPLHF
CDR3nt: TGTGCCACCAGCAGCGACCTAGCGGCGGGCAGCCTTATGTATAATTCACCCCTCCACTTT

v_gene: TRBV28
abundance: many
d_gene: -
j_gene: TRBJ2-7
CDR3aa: CASSFQGWNEQYF
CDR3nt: TGTGCCAGCAGTTTTCAGGGGTGGAACGAGCAGTACTTC

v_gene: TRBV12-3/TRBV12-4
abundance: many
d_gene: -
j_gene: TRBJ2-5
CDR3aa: CASSLTGTETQYF
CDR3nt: TGTGCCAGCAGTTTAACGGGCACAGAGACCCAGTACTTC

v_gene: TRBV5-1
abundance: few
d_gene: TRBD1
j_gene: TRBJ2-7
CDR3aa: CASSLVNRGGVYEQYF
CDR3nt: TGCGCCAGCAGCTTGGTCAACAGGGGTGGGGTCTACGAGCAGTACTTC

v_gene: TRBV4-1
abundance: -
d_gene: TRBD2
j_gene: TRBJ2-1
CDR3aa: CASSQVLLAGGTYNEQFF
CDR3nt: TGCGCCAGCAGCCAAGTCCTCCTAGCGGGAGGAACCTACAATGAGCAGTTCTTC

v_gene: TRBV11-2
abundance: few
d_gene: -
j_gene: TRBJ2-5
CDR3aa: CASSLDNIQETQYF
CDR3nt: TGTGCCAGCAGCTTAGACAATATCCAAGAGACCCAGTACTTC

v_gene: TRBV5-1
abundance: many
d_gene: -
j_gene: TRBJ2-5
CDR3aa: CASSGGGHQETQYF
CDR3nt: TGCGCCAGCAGCGGGGGGGGCCATCAAGAGACCCAGTACTTC

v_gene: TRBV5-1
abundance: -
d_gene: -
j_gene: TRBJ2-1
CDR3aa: CASSKDRASPGLARGNEQFF
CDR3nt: TGCGCCAGCAGCAAGGACAGGGCTTCTCCTGGACTAGCGAGAGGCAATGAGCAGTTCTTC

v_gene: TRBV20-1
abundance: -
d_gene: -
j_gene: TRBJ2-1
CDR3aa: CSARSGRGYNEQFF
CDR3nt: TGCAGTGCTAGATCGGGACGGGGTTACAATGAGCAGTTCTTC

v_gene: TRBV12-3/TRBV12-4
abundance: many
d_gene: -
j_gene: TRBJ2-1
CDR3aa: CASSQGPPNEQFF
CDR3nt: TGTGCCAGCAGCCAGGGACCCCCCAATGAGCAGTTCTTC

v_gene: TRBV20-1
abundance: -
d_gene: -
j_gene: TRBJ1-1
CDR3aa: CSANRLLNTEAFF
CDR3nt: TGCAGTGCAAACAGATTATTGAACACTGAAGCTTTCTTT

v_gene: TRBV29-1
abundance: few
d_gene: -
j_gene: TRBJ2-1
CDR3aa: CSGVLGARIDYNEQFF
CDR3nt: TGCAGCGGCGTACTCGGGGCCCGAATCGACTACAATGAGCAGTTCTTC

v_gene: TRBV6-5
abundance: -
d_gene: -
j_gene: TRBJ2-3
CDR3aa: CASSYYVFPTTSDTQYF
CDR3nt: TGTGCCAGCAGTTACTACGTGTTTCCTACCACGTCGGATACGCAGTATTTT

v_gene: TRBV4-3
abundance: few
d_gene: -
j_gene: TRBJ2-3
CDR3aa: CASSQDYDFQTDTQYF
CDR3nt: TGCGCCAGCAGCCAAGATTATGACTTCCAGACAGATACGCAGTATTTT

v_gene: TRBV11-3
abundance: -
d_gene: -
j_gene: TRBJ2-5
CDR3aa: CASSLFSGVKETQYF
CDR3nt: TGTGCCAGCAGCTTGTTTTCAGGGGTAAAAGAGACCCAGTACTTC

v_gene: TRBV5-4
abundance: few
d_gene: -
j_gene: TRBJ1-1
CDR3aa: CASSPMERGHWNTEAFF
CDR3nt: TGTGCCAGCAGCCCGATGGAGAGAGGACATTGGAACACTGAAGCTTTCTTT

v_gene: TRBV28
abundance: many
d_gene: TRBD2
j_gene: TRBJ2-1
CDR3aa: CASSLLAGGDNEQFF
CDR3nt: TGTGCCAGCAGTTTGCTAGCGGGAGGTGACAATGAGCAGTTCTTC

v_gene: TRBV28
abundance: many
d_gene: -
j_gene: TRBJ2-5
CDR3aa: CASSSPLDGFGETQYF
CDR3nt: TGTGCCAGCAGTTCCCCCCTGGACGGGTTTGGGGAGACCCAGTACTTC

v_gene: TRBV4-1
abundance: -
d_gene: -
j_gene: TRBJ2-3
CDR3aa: CASSQASRRTDTQYF
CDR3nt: TGCGCCAGCAGCCAGGCTAGTCGCCGCACAGATACGCAGTATTTT

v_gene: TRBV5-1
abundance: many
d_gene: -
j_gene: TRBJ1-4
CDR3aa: CASSSWGRVNEKLFF
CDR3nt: TGCGCCAGCAGCTCATGGGGCAGGGTGAATGAAAAACTGTTTTTT

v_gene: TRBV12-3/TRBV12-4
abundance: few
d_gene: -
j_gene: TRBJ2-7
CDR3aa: CASSFGWGSSYEQYF
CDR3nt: TGTGCCAGCAGTTTTGGGTGGGGGAGCTCCTACGAGCAGTACTTC

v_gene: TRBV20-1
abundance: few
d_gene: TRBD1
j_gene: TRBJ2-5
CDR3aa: CSAITMGQELQETQYF
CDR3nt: TGCAGTGCTATTACGATGGGACAGGAACTCCAAGAGACCCAGTACTTC

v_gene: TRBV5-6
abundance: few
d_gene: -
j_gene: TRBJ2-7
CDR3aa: CASSLGYTGYEQYF
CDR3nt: TGTGCCAGCAGCTTGGGGTATACAGGGTACGAGCAGTACTTC

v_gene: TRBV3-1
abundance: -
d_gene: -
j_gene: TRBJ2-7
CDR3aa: CASSQGHLLKQYF
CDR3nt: TGTGCCAGCAGCCAAGGCCATCTACTAAAGCAGTACTTC

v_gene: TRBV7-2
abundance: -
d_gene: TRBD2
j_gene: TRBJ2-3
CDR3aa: CASSISGSSTDTQYF
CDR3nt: TGTGCCAGCAGCATTAGCGGGAGCAGCACAGATACGCAGTATTTT

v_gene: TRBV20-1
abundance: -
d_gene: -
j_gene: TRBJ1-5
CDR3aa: CSAQDGGNQPQHF
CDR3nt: TGCAGTGCACAGGACGGGGGCAATCAGCCCCAGCATTTT

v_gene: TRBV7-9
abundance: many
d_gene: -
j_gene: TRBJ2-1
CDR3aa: CASSLRLAEQFF
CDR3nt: TGTGCCAGCAGCCTCCGGCTAGCTGAGCAGTTCTTC

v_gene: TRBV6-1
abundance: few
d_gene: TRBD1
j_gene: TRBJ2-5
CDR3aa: CASRGQGTAETQYF
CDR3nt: TGTGCCAGCAGGGGACAGGGGACAGCAGAGACCCAGTACTTC

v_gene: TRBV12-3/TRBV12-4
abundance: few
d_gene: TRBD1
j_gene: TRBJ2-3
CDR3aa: CASSIGQGIDTQYF
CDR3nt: TGTGCCAGCAGTATCGGACAGGGAATAGATACGCAGTATTTT

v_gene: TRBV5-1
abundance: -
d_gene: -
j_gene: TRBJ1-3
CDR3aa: CASSLDPGGVSGNTIYF
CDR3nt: TGCGCCAGCAGCTTGGATCCCGGAGGGGTCTCTGGAAACACCATATATTTT

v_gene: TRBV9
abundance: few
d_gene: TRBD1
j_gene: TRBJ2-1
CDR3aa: CASSVGGTGTEGEQFF
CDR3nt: TGTGCCAGCAGCGTAGGCGGGACAGGGACTGAGGGTGAGCAGTTCTTC

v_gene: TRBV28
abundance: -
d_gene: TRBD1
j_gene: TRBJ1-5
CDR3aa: CASSYPGQGWYSNQPQHF
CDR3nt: TGTGCCAGCAGTTACCCGGGACAGGGGTGGTATAGCAATCAGCCCCAGCATTTT

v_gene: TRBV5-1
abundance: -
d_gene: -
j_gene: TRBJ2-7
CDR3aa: CASSSPSHSLPYEQYF
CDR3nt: TGCGCCAGCAGCTCCCCTTCCCACAGTCTACCCTACGAGCAGTACTTC